Below are 27 T cell receptor beta chains sequenced from a single sample in a study of shared clonotypes between healthy human individuals. Produced via immunoSEQ multiplex PCR; TCRdb's table is partial and in-frame only. The sample has a few million clones, 85% to 95% seen once; the top ten hold approximately 0.39%. Material: naive CD4+ T cells from PBMCs. Subset reported: CD45RA+ positively selected. The receptors come from a man aged 18 to 30 in good health. Some clones in this sample may be carry-over from other donors' samples.

This clone was counted once. The CDR3 DNA is TGTGCCAGCAGCTTAGCGAGGGGAGCCGGGGAGCTGTTTTTT. Its protein product is CASSLARGAGELFF. The chain carries TRBV7-8 and TRBJ2-2; D tentatively fits TRBD1 or TRBD2 (5 bases each). Trimming shortened V by 0 bases and J by 6 bases, and 8 bases separated the two germline ends. The germline V gene has CDR1 SGHVS and CDR2 FQNEAQ. The CDR3 sequence is 14 residues long.

This chain connects TRBV7-3 to TRBJ2-1; D may be TRBD1 (7 bases). Germline V gene sequence: CDR1 SGHTA, CDR2 FQGTGA. Trimming shortened V by 1 base and J by 3 bases, and 16 bases separated the two germline ends. This CDR3 has 17 amino acids. The CDR3 DNA reads as TGTGCCAGCAGCTTAAAAGTTGGCAGGGGGGACTACAATGAGCAGTTCTTC. Its translation is CASSLKVGRGDYNEQFF.

The rearrangement links TRBV10-2 to TRBJ1-3; the D gene is possibly TRBD1 (6 bases). Germline loops: CDR1 WSHSY, CDR2 SAAADI. V was clipped by 5 bases and J by 0 bases, with 11 bases between them. The CDR3 has 15 residues. The CDR3 here is CASSKAGASGNTIYF. As DNA, the CDR3 is TGCGCCAGCAGTAAAGCGGGGGCCTCTGGAAACACCATATATTTT.

This clone is a singleton in its sample. The V and J genes are TRBV11-1 and TRBJ2-5, with D perhaps matching TRBD1 (5 bases). The CDR3 spans 13 residues. Looked up from germline, CDR1 is SGHAT and CDR2 is FQDESV (reference sequence). V lost 1 base and J 7 bases, leaving 10 bases between the germline ends. The CDR3, as DNA: TGTGCCAGCAGCTTAGATCGGCAGGGGACCCAGTACTTC. Encoded protein: CASSLDRQGTQYF.

The chain couples TRBV2 to TRBJ2-5; weak D call: TRBD2 (6 bases). The CDR3 runs to 17 residues. Per the germline V gene, CDR1 is SNHLY and CDR2 is FYNNEI. V dropped 2 bases and J dropped 5 bases, with 21 bases sitting between them. The CDR3 nucleotides are TGTGCCAGCAGTGAAAGGAAAGTTAGCGGTAGCAAGGAGACCCAGTACTTC. Protein: CASSERKVSGSKETQYF.

As concerns this clone: Different DNA sequences within this sample yield the same CDR3. V usage is TRBV14 and J usage is TRBJ1-3; D is undetermined. V lost 3 bases, J lost 3 bases, and 3 bases lay in between. The CDR3 is 12 amino acids. Germline CDR1 is SGHDN and CDR2 is FVKESK. The CDR3 is CASSQGGNTIYF. The CDR3 DNA follows: TGTGCCAGCAGCCAGGGTGGAAACACCATATATTTT.

The chain links TRBV11-3 to TRBJ2-3; no definite D call. Germline V lookup: CDR1 SGHNT, CDR2 YENEEA. The V gene lost 2 bases and the J gene lost 4 bases, with 10 bases spanning the gap. This CDR3 comprises 14 residues. The CDR3 DNA is TGTGCCAGCAGCTTAAACAGTAAAGCAGATACGCAGTATTTT. Amino acids: CASSLNSKADTQYF.

This sequence joins TRBV19 and TRBJ2-7, with D possibly called TRBD1 or TRBD2 (5 bases each). The germline V and J ends were trimmed by 5 bases and 2 bases, with 19 bases remaining between them. The CDR3 has 16 amino acids. The germline V gene encodes CDR1 LNHDA and CDR2 SQIVND (reference sequence). This CDR3 is CASSPRERGRTYEQYF. CDR3 DNA sequence: TGTGCCAGTAGTCCCCGTGAGAGGGGTAGGACCTACGAGCAGTACTTC.

The chain carries TRBV7-2 and TRBJ1-1; tentative D call: TRBD1 (6 bases). Trimming took 5 bases from V and 4 from J, leaving 14 bases between them. This CDR3 comprises 14 residues. CDR1 SGHTA and CDR2 FQGNSA come from the germline V gene. CDR3 amino acids: CASSATNRATEAFF. CDR3 DNA: TGTGCCAGCAGCGCAACAAACAGGGCCACTGAAGCTTTCTTT.

J is TRBJ2-2 and V is TRBV6-4; D is perhaps TRBD2 (6 bases). Germline V CDR1 and CDR2: MRHNA, SNTAGT. Trimming left V 6 bases short and J 2 bases short, with 16 bases between. The CDR3 extends over 16 amino acids. CDR3 loop: CASRDVSGGNTGELFF. DNA of the CDR3: TGTGCCAGCAGAGATGTGTCCGGGGGAAACACCGGGGAGCTGTTTTTT.

V gene TRBV7-9 combines with J gene TRBJ2-6; the match to TRBD2 covers 7 bases. The J segment lost 0 bases and the V segment lost 5 bases, leaving 4 bases of the junction unmatched. Germline CDR1 SEHNR, CDR2 FQNEAQ (reference sequence). The CDR3 consists of 16 residues. The CDR3 sequence: CASSVPGGSGANVLTF. In DNA form, the CDR3 reads TGTGCCAGCAGCGTGCCGGGGGGCTCTGGGGCCAACGTCCTGACTTTC.

This chain links TRBV19 with TRBJ2-7, with D possibly matching TRBD2 (5 bases). CDR1 is LNHDA, CDR2 SQIVND, per germline (reference sequence). V lost 3 bases to trimming and J lost 6 bases, with 12 bases between them. This CDR3 spans 13 amino acids. CDR3 protein: CASSIRSSGEQYF. DNA for the CDR3: TGTGCCAGTAGTATCCGATCCAGCGGCGAGCAGTACTTC.

The genes are TRBV28 and TRBJ2-7; 7 bases line up with TRBD1. CDR3 length: 14 residues. Germline loops: CDR1 MDHEN, CDR2 SYDVKM. Unmatched junction bases numbered 9, after V lost 5 bases and J lost 5 bases. This CDR3 reads CASSEGGSLNEQYF. The CDR3, as DNA: TGTGCCAGCAGTGAAGGGGGCAGCCTCAACGAGCAGTACTTC.

The rearrangement uses TRBV11-2 and TRBJ2-4; D unclear. There are 14 residues in the CDR3. CDR1 is SGHAT, CDR2 FQNNGV, per germline. V was shortened by 4 bases and J by 1 base, with 8 bases between the two germline ends. In DNA, the CDR3 is TGTGCCAGCAGCTCGTCCCTCGCCAAAAACATTCAGTACTTC. Residues: CASSSSLAKNIQYF. The full variable domain, rest sourced from reference TRBV11-2 and TRBJ2-4, is EAGVAQSPRYKIIEKRQSVAFWCNPISGHATLYWYQQILGQGPKLLIQFQNNGVVDDSQLPKDRFSAERLKGVDSTLKIQPAKLEDSAVYLCASSSSLAKNIQYFGAGTRLSVL.

The gene calls are TRBV7-6 and TRBJ1-2; 8 bases map to TRBD1. The CDR3 extends over 14 amino acids. Trimming took 5 bases from V and 3 from J; bases not matched to a gene: 5. Germline loops: CDR1 SGHVS, CDR2 FNYEAQ. In DNA, the CDR3 is TGTGCCAGCAGCAGAAGACAGGGGCACTATGGCTACACCTTC. Its translation is CASSRRQGHYGYTF.

This clone has just one count. This chain connects TRBV14 to TRBJ2-7, with unresolved D. The V gene's germline CDR1 is SGHDN and CDR2 FVKESK. V was shortened by 6 bases and J by 4 bases, with 13 bases between the two germline ends. The CDR3 loop spans 13 amino acids. The CDR3 DNA reads TGTGCCAGCAGTCGGGCCGCTGGTTACGAGCAGTACTTC. It yields the protein CASSRAAGYEQYF.

V gene TRBV28 combines with J gene TRBJ2-1; D gene uncertain. The CDR3 length is 12 residues. CDR1 and CDR2 from the germline V gene are MDHEN and SYDVKM. The V and J ends lost 3 bases and 8 bases respectively, with 8 bases between them. The CDR3 sequence: CASSLAPDEQFF. CDR3 DNA: TGTGCCAGCAGTTTGGCTCCCGATGAGCAGTTCTTC.

In this sample, this clone turned up once. The V and J genes are TRBV25-1 and TRBJ2-3; possible D gene TRBD2, 7 bases. There are 14 residues in the CDR3. V lost 6 bases to trimming and J lost 6 bases, with 16 bases between them. Germline CDR1 and CDR2: MGHDK and SYGVNS. The CDR3 DNA reads as TGTGCCAGCAGCGAGGCGGCGGGGGCGGATACGCAGTATTTT. Translation gives CASSEAAGADTQYF.

The rearrangement joins TRBV7-3 to TRBJ2-5; D unresolved. Trimming took off 4 bases at V and 2 bases at J, with 8 bases between the two ends. Germline values: CDR1 SGHTA, CDR2 FQGTGA. CDR3 length: 13 amino acids. The DNA of the CDR3 is TGTGCCAGCAGCTCATCGATACAAGAGACCCAGTACTTC. Translation: CASSSSIQETQYF. The complete variable domain, with remaining parts taken from reference TRBV7-3 and TRBJ2-5, reads GAGVSQTPSNKVTEKGKYVELRCDPISGHTALYWYRQSLGQGPEFLIYFQGTGAADDSGLPNDRFFAVRPEGSVSTLKIQRTERGDSAVYLCASSSSIQETQYFGPGTRLLVL.

The chain has TRBV28 and TRBJ2-7; D might be TRBD1 (6 bases). The CDR3 contains 13 residues. The ends were cut back, 6 bases at V and 2 bases at J, with 11 bases in the middle. Germline V gene lookup returns CDR1 MDHEN and CDR2 SYDVKM. The CDR3 protein is CASRAGTPYEQYF. CDR3 sequence (DNA): TGTGCCAGCAGAGCCGGGACACCCTACGAGCAGTACTTC.

This clone was counted once. V gene TRBV27 combines with J gene TRBJ2-3, with 10 bases matching TRBD2. There are 16 residues in the CDR3. The V segment lost 8 bases and the J segment 4 bases; nucleotides outside the gene matches: 12. The germline V gene encodes CDR1 MNHEY and CDR2 SMNVEV (reference sequence). In DNA, the CDR3 is TGTGCCAGCCGTACCGTGGCTAGCGGGAGTTCAGATACGCAGTATTTT. It encodes CASRTVASGSSDTQYF.

The genes are TRBV5-1 and TRBJ2-1; 7 positions match TRBD1. The CDR3 runs to 16 residues. CDR1 and CDR2 from the germline V gene are SGHRS and YFSETQ. The trim removed 3 bases at V and 4 bases at J, leaving 10 bases unmatched. The chain's CDR3 is CASSYLQGTAYNEQFF. In DNA, the CDR3 is TGCGCCAGCAGCTATCTTCAGGGGACAGCGTACAATGAGCAGTTCTTC.

The chain links TRBV9 to TRBJ2-3; D unresolved. Germline V lookup: CDR1 SGDLS, CDR2 YYNGEE. The V end lost 0 bases, the J end lost 2 bases, and 10 bases lay between the germline ends. The CDR3 totals 15 residues. CDR3 nucleotides: TGTGCCAGCAGCGTAGGGCTTGGGTCCACAGATACGCAGTATTTT. Protein sequence: CASSVGLGSTDTQYF.

This clone was observed once. J is TRBJ2-7 and V is TRBV7-6; no reliable D call. This CDR3 has 14 amino acids. Germline V lookup: CDR1 SGHVS, CDR2 FNYEAQ. Trimming took off 5 bases at V and 6 bases at J, with 17 bases between the two ends. CDR3: CASSKDGVGPEQYF. CDR3 in DNA: TGTGCCAGCAGCAAGGACGGAGTTGGGCCCGAGCAGTACTTC.

The sample holds one count of this clone. The chain combines TRBV15 with TRBJ1-6; D call uncertain. CDR3 length: 15 residues. Looked up from germline, CDR1 is LNHNV and CDR2 is YYDKDF (reference sequence). V gave up 4 bases and J gave up 7 bases, with 14 bases separating them. Here the CDR3 DNA reads TGTGCCACCAGCAAGCTGGGGAGCAACAATTCACCCCTCCACTTT. Its protein product is CATSKLGSNNSPLHF.

The table lists this clone with a count of one. CDR3 amino acids: CATGQAGVRTGELFF. The CDR3 coding sequence is TGTGCCACTGGACAGGCAGGGGTCCGAACCGGGGAGCTGTTTTTT. This sequence joins TRBV15 and TRBJ2-2, with 7 bases that match TRBD1. The CDR3 is made up of 15 amino acids. In germline, CDR1 is LNHNV, CDR2 YYDKDF (reference sequence). Trimming took 9 bases from V and 5 from J; bases not matched to a gene: 12.

This clone was picked up one time. The chain recombines TRBV11-3 with TRBJ2-7; D gene unclear. The CDR3 is made up of 13 amino acids. V lost 2 bases, J lost 3 bases, and 8 bases lay in between. Germline-derived CDR1 and CDR2 are SGHNT and YENEEA. CDR3 nucleotide sequence: TGTGCCAGCAGCTTACGAAGAAACTACGAGCAGTACTTC. The encoded protein is CASSLRRNYEQYF.